This T cell receptor (beta chain) was identified during a study of vaccination and CD4 T cells after COVID-19. The treatment was: roughly 11-day PBMC culture with coronavirus spike peptide pools or control peptides (ViraFEST assay). The germline V gene encodes CDR1 DFQATT and CDR2 SNEGSKA (reference sequence). V lost 3 bases to trimming and J lost 6 bases, with 8 bases between them. The CDR3 covers 11 residues. The table lists this clonotype with a few counts. What it recognizes is unknown. The study sequenced cultured CD4+ T cell DNA using the Oncomine TCR Beta short-read assay. TCRdb re-derived calls from the PCR reads in MiXCR, one entry per CDR3 protein. This table has about 10,000 distinct CDR3 sequences, approximately 26% appearing once.

The source of this sequence is a human donor who received a COVID-19 vaccine. The chain carries TRBV20-1 and TRBJ1-2; no definite D call. The sample was CD4+ T cells from blood, cultured in vitro, taken before SARS-CoV-2 vaccination. This chain's CDR3 is CSASSLNGYTF. DNA of the CDR3: TGCAGTGCTAGCAGCCTCAATGGCTACACCTTC.